The source of this T cell receptor (beta chain) is a study of cytomegalovirus exposure and HLA in healthy donors. V lost 3 bases and J 0 bases, leaving 15 bases between the germline ends. The CDR3 runs to 18 residues. Germline V gene lookup returns CDR1 KGHSH and CDR2 LQKENI. Of note for this clone: Its antigen is not identified.

The PCR was carried out with 60 Vbeta primers and 13 Jbeta primers. Sequencing was performed with immunoSEQ multiplex PCR; in TCRdb, only in-frame clones are kept and a portion is missing. The sample lists about 140,000 clones, 80% occurring once. Study conclusions and caveats: The study put about 180 TCR beta chains on its list as cytomegalovirus-associated.

Specimen: PBMCs. V gene TRBV18 combines with J gene TRBJ1-6; D unresolved. The clonotype originates from a man aged 30 to 45 in good health and CMV-seronegative. The CDR3 here is CASSPGPGASSYNSPLHF. CDR3 coding DNA: TGTGCCAGCTCACCTGGTCCAGGCGCAAGCTCCTATAATTCACCCCTCCACTTT.